Listed here are 11 T cell receptor beta chains from one sample, sequenced in a study of T cell responses to AZD1222 COVID-19 vaccine. Using immunoSEQ multiplex PCR, the repertoire was profiled, and TCRdb retains in-frame clones only, with some absent. The sample records under 150,000 clones, about 90% being singletons. Sequencing was performed on peripheral blood, taken 28 days after the second AZD1222 dose. The source of these receptors is an adult who received the AZD1222 COVID-19 vaccine.

The chain joins TRBV28 to TRBJ1-3; 10 bases agree with TRBD1. This CDR3 has 16 amino acids. Germline CDR1 is MDHEN and CDR2 is SYDVKM. V shed 6 bases, J shed 3 bases, and the junction held 8 bases outside the gene matches. CDR3 sequence: CASSHRQGALGNTIYF. As DNA, the CDR3 is TGTGCCAGCAGCCATAGACAGGGGGCGCTTGGAAACACCATATATTTT.

This clone was counted only a few times. This rearrangement joins TRBV12-5 to TRBJ2-1; tentative D call: TRBD1 (5 bases). Germline V gene data show CDR1 as LGHNT and CDR2 as FRNRAP. The CDR3 contains 13 residues. V gave up 1 base and J gave up 6 bases, with 7 bases separating them. DNA of the CDR3: TGTGCTAGTGGTTTGGACAGGTCCAATGAGCAGTTCTTC. Translating it yields CASGLDRSNEQFF. Based on the CDR3 plus reference TRBV12-5 and TRBJ2-1, the full variable domain is DARVTQTPRHKVTEMGQEVTMRCQPILGHNTVFWYRQTMMQGLELLAYFRNRAPLDDSGMPKDRFSAEMPDATLATLKIQPSEPRDSAVYFCASGLDRSNEQFFGPGTRLTVL.

The chain joins TRBV10-2 to TRBJ2-3; TRBD2 matches at 10 bases. V shed 4 bases, J shed 3 bases, and the junction held 4 bases outside the gene matches. CDR1 WSHSY and CDR2 SAAADI come from the germline V gene. This CDR3 contains 15 residues. CDR3 residues: CASSAPSGSTDTQYF. CDR3 sequence (DNA): TGCGCCAGCAGTGCCCCTAGCGGGAGTACAGATACGCAGTATTTT.

CDR3 DNA sequence: TGTGCCAGCAGCCCGGGTGGGGCGCATGGCTACACCTTC. As protein: CASSPGGAHGYTF. The rearrangement uses TRBV7-3 and TRBJ1-2; TRBD1 is a possible D gene (5 bases). Germline V CDR1 and CDR2: SGHTA, FQGTGA. With 5 bases removed from V and 6 bases from J, the gap between germline ends came to 13 bases. The CDR3 covers 13 residues.

The rearrangement links TRBV30 to TRBJ2-1, with D perhaps TRBD1 (6 bases). The V end lost 0 bases, the J end lost 6 bases, and 6 bases lay between the germline ends. Per the germline V gene, CDR1 is GTSNPN and CDR2 is SVGIG (reference sequence). This CDR3 region has 12 residues. The CDR3 nucleotides read TGTGCCTGGAGTGTACAGGGCAATGAGCAGTTCTTC. Its translation: CAWSVQGNEQFF.

J is TRBJ2-1 and V is TRBV5-1, with D perhaps matching TRBD2 (6 bases). Trimming removed 0 bases from V and 10 bases from J, with 14 bases in between. CDR1 and CDR2 from the germline V gene are SGHRS and YFSETQ. CDR3 length: 14 amino acids. The CDR3 coding sequence is TGCGCCAGCAGCTTGGAGGAGGGAGGTAAGGAGCAGTTCTTC. Translated: CASSLEEGGKEQFF.

This chain links TRBV9 with TRBJ2-5; TRBD2 might be the D (6 bases). Trimming took 2 bases from V and 2 from J, leaving 10 bases between them. The CDR3 covers 14 residues. The germline V gene has CDR1 SGDLS and CDR2 YYNGEE. The CDR3 here is CASSVRRDQETQYF. The CDR3 DNA is TGTGCCAGCAGCGTTCGGCGGGATCAAGAGACCCAGTACTTC.

The rearrangement uses TRBV20-1 and TRBJ2-7; a weak D match, TRBD1 (6 bases). The CDR3 runs 11 residues. Germline V gene lookup returns CDR1 DFQATT and CDR2 SNEGSKA (reference sequence). The V end was cut by 7 bases, the J end by 2 bases, with 9 bases between. CDR3 region: CSVQGTYEQYF. CDR3 DNA: TGCAGTGTCCAGGGGACCTACGAGCAGTACTTC.

The chain combines TRBV9 with TRBJ2-7, with a possible D match to TRBD1 (6 bases). The CDR3 length is 18 residues. V shed 3 bases and J shed 0 bases, with 22 bases lying between them. Germline V gives CDR1 SGDLS, CDR2 YYNGEE. Here the CDR3 reads CASSERGHPRPDSYEQYF. As DNA, the CDR3 is TGTGCCAGCAGCGAGAGGGGACACCCAAGGCCCGACTCCTACGAGCAGTACTTC. Looking up the rest from reference TRBV9 and TRBJ2-7 gives the full variable domain: DSGVTQTPKHLITATGQRVTLRCSPRSGDLSVYWYQQSLDQGLQFLIQYYNGEERAKGNILERFSAQQFPDLHSELNLSSLELGDSALYFCASSERGHPRPDSYEQYFGPGTRLTVT.

The chain has TRBV2 and TRBJ2-3; D unclear. The CDR3 totals 16 residues. V lost 2 bases and J lost 2, with 14 bases in between. Germline CDR1 SNHLY, CDR2 FYNNEI. The CDR3: CASSERVGASTDTQYF. CDR3 bases: TGTGCCAGCAGTGAACGGGTTGGCGCCTCCACAGATACGCAGTATTTT.

This clone has only a few counts. The chain joins TRBV5-1 to TRBJ2-7, with D possibly matching TRBD1 (5 bases). Trimming removed 0 bases from V and 5 bases from J, with 15 bases in between. Germline lookup yields CDR1 SGHRS and CDR2 YFSETQ. The CDR3 totals 15 residues. CDR3 protein: CASSLVQARTHEQYF. DNA for the CDR3: TGCGCCAGCAGCTTGGTACAGGCCAGGACCCACGAGCAGTACTTC.